The entry below gives a single T cell receptor beta chain sequence along with its context. This clonotype came up many times. Its antigen remains unidentified. No clone much larger than this one lies a single base away; base qualities are absent. Sequenced on an Illumina HiSeq 1500. Starting from the raw public reads, TCRdb applied fastp trimming at Q25, assembled clones with MiXCR and retained in-frame beta chains. When rows share a CDR3 protein, they turn into one entry using the most common DNA and genes. A total of roughly 81,000 distinct CDR3 sequences appear in this sample, roughly 3.7% of them only once. The top ten hold around 4.4% of the sample. Germline trimming amounts to 2 bases on V and 1 base on J, with 4 as the count of junction bases outside the gene matches. Inclusive of the bounding cysteine and phenylalanine, the CDR3 is 15 residues long. Only the CDR3 region is kept as DNA, spanning 45 bases read in frame from base 1.

This entry comes from a study of T cell repertoires in cytomegalovirus infection (dated by TCRdb to 2018 to 2020). With respect to the entire study: Donor HLA type was relevant to the analysis, because carriage of CMV infection together with the matching HLA type was indicated by public TCR beta signatures.

Study-wide findings and limitations: In both this cohort and an independent roughly 400-donor cohort, the cumulative frequency of public TCR beta family members distinguished carriers of CMV infection plus the relevant HLA type. In the ex vivo response, HLA-C-restricted CMV-specific TCR beta clonotypes were dominant, and in two of eight donors the single most frequent clonotype came from this HLA-C-restricted group.

The sequencing sample was made of PBMCs. The rearranged chain carries TRBV12-3 or TRBV12-4 and TRBJ2-7, and 8 bases in between align with TRBD1. This TCR was sampled from a human donor in good health (CMV status not recorded). Some clones in this sample may be carry-over from other donors' samples. The bases read TGTGCCAGCAGTTTACAGGACAGGGTATCCTACGAGCAGTACTTC. Its product reads: CASSLQDRVSYEQYF.